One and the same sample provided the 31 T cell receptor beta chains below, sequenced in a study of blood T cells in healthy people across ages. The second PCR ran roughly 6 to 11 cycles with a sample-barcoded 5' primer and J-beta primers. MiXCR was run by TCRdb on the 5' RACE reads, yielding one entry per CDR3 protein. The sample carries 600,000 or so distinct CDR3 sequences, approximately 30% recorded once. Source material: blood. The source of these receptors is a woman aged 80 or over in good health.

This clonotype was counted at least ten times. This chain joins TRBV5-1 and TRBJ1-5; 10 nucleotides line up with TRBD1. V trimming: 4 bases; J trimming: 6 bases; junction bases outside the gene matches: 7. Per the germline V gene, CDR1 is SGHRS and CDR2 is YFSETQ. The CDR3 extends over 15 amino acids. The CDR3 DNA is TGCGCCAGCAGCGTGGGGACAGGGGAGGGTCAGCCCCAGCATTTT. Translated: CASSVGTGEGQPQHF.

CDR3 amino acids: CASCDRYGYTF. In DNA, the CDR3 is TGCGCCAGCTGCGACCGTTATGGCTACACCTTC. This chain connects TRBV5-1 to TRBJ1-2, with unresolved D. Per germline, CDR1 SGHRS and CDR2 YFSETQ. The CDR3 sequence is 11 residues long. Trimming took 7 bases from V and 5 from J, leaving 9 bases between them.

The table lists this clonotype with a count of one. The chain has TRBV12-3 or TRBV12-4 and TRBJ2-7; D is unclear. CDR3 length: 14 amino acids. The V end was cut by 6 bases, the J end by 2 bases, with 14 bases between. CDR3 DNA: TGTGCCAGCAGCACCATCAGAGCACCCTACGAGCAGTACTTC. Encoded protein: CASSTIRAPYEQYF.

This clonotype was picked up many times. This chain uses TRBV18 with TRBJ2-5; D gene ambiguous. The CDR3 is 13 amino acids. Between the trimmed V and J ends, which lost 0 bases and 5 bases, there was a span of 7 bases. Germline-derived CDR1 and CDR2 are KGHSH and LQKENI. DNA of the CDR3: TGTGCCAGCTCACCACCGGTGGCCGAGACCCAGTACTTC. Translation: CASSPPVAETQYF.

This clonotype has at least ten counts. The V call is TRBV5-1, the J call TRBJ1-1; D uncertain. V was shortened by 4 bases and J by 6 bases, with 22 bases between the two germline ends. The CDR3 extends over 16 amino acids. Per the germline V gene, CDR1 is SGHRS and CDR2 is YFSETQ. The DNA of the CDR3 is TGCGCCAGCAGCGCCCGACCGACGGGAGAATGGGCTGAAGCTTTCTTT. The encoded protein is CASSARPTGEWAEAFF.

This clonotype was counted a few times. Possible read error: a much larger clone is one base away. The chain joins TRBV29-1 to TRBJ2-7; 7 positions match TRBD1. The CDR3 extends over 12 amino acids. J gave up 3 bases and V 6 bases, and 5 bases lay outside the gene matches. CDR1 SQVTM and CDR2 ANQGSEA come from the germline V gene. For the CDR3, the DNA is TGCAGCGTACGGACAGGCGGCTACGAGCAGTACTTC. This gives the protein CSVRTGGYEQYF.

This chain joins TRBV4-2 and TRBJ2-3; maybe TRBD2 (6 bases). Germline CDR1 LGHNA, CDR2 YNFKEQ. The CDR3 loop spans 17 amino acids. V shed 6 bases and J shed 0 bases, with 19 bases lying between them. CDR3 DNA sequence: TGTGCCAGCAGAACCCTAGCGCCCGGGCCTAGCACAGATACGCAGTATTTT. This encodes CASRTLAPGPSTDTQYF.

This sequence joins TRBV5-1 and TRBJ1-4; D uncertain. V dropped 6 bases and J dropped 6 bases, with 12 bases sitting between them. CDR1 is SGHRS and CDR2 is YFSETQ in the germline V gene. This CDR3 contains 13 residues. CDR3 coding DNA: TGCGCCAGCAAGAGGGATTGGGATGAAAAACTGTTTTTT. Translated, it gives CASKRDWDEKLFF.

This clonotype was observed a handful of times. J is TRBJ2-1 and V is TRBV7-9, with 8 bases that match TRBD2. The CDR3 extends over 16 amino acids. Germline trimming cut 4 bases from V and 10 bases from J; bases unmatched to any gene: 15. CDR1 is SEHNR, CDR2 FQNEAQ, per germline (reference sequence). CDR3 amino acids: CASSYDIAGLSREQFF. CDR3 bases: TGTGCCAGCAGCTACGATATAGCGGGGTTATCGAGGGAGCAGTTCTTC.

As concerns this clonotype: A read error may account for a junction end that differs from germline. CDR3 sequence (DNA): TGTGTCAGCAAGCTGACAGGGGCGTCCGGCTACACCTTC. Residues: CVSKLTGASGYTF. V usage is TRBV5-6 and J usage is TRBJ1-2; 8 nucleotides line up with TRBD1. Germline V lookup: CDR1 SGHDT, CDR2 YYEEEE. The CDR3 loop spans 13 amino acids.

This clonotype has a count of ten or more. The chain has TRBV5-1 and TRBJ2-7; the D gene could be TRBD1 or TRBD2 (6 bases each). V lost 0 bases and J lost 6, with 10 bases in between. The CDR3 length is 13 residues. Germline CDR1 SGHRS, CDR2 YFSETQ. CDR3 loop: CASSLAGGAEQYF. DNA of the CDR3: TGCGCCAGCAGCTTGGCCGGGGGCGCCGAGCAGTACTTC.

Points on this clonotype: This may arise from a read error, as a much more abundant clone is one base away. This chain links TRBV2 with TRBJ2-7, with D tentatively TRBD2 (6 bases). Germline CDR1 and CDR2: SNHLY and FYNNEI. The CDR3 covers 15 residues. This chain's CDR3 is CVSRTTGISSYEQYF. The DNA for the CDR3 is TGTGTCAGCAGGACTACCGGGATCAGCTCCTACGAGCAGTACTTC.

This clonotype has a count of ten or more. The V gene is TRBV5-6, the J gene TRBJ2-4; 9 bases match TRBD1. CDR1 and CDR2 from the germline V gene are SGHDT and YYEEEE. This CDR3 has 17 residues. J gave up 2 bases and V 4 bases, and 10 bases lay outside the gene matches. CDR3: CASSPTGQGWSKNIQYF. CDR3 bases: TGTGCCAGCAGCCCGACTGGACAGGGGTGGTCCAAAAACATTCAGTACTTC.

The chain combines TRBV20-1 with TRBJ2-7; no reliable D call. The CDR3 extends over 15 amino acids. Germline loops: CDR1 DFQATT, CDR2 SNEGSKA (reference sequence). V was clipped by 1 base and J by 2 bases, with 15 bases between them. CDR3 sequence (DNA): TGCAGTGCTAGAGGGGGTAAAGGGTTGACCTACGAGCAGTACTTC. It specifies CSARGGKGLTYEQYF.

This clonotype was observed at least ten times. CDR3 protein: CSARASGRSTDTQYF. For the CDR3, the DNA is TGCAGTGCTAGAGCAAGCGGGAGGAGCACAGATACGCAGTATTTT. The J gene is TRBJ2-3, the V gene TRBV20-1, with TRBD2 matching over 9 bases. Unmatched junction bases numbered 2, after V lost 1 base and J lost 0 bases. The CDR3 spans 15 residues. Germline loops: CDR1 DFQATT, CDR2 SNEGSKA (reference sequence).

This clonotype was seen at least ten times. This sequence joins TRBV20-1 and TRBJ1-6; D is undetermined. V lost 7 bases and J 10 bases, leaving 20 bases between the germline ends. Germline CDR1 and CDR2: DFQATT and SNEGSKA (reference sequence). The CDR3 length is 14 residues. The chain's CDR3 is CSGAPRGVSSPLHF. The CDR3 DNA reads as TGCAGTGGGGCACCCCGTGGAGTCAGCTCACCCCTCCACTTT.

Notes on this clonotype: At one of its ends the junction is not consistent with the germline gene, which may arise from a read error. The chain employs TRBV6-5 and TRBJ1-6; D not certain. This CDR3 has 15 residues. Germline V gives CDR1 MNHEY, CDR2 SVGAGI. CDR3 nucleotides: TGTGCCAACAGTTACTCGCCCTGGACCGGGCGGACCCTCCACTTT. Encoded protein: CANSYSPWTGRTLHF.

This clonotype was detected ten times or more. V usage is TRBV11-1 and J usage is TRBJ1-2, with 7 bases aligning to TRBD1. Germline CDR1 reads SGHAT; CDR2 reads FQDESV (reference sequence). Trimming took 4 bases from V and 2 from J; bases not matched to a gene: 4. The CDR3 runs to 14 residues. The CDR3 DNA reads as TGTGCCAGCAGCTCGGGGACAGTCAACTATGGCTACACCTTC. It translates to CASSSGTVNYGYTF.

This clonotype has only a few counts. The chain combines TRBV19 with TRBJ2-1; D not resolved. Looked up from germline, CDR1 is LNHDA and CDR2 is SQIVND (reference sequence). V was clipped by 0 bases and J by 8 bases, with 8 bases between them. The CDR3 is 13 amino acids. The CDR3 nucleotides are TGTGCCAGTAGTATAGATCCTAGAGATGAGCAGTTCTTC. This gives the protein CASSIDPRDEQFF.

Here the CDR3 DNA reads TGTGCCAGCAGCTCCAGTCCAGCGAACACCGGGGAGCTGTTTTTT. Encoded protein: CASSSSPANTGELFF. This rearrangement joins TRBV7-3 to TRBJ2-2; D remains unclear. The V gene lost 4 bases and the J gene lost 0 bases, with 9 bases spanning the gap. The CDR3 length is 15 residues. Germline lookup yields CDR1 SGHTA and CDR2 FQGTGA. Supplemented by reference TRBV7-3 and TRBJ2-2, the full variable domain reads GAGVSQTPSNKVTEKGKYVELRCDPISGHTALYWYRQSLGQGPEFLIYFQGTGAADDSGLPNDRFFAVRPEGSVSTLKIQRTERGDSAVYLCASSSSPANTGELFFGEGSRLTVL.

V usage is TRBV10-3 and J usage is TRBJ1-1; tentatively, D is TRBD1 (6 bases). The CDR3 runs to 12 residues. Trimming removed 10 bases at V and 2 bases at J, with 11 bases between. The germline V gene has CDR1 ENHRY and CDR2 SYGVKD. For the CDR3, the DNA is TGTGCCACCGGGACACATAACACTGAAGCTTTCTTT. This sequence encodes CATGTHNTEAFF.

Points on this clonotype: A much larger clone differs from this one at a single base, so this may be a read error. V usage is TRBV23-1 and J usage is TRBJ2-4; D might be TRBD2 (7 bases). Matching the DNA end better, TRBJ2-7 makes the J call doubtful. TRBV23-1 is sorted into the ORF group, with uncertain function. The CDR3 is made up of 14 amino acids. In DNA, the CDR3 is TGCGCCAGCAGTCGCGGGGGCCCCTTCTACGAGCAGTACTTC. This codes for CASSRGGPFYEQYF.

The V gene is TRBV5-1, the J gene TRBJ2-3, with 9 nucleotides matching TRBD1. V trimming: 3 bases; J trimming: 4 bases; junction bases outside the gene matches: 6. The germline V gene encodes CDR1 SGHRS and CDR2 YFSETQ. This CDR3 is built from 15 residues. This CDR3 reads CASSSLGDRADTQYF. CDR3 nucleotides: TGCGCCAGCAGCTCCCTAGGGGACAGGGCAGATACGCAGTATTTT. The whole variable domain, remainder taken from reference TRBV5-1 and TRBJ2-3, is KAGVTQTPRYLIKTRGQQVTLSCSPISGHRSVSWYQQTPGQGLQFLFEYFSETQRNKGNFPGRFSGRQFSNSRSEMNVSTLELGDSALYLCASSSLGDRADTQYFGPGTRLTVL.

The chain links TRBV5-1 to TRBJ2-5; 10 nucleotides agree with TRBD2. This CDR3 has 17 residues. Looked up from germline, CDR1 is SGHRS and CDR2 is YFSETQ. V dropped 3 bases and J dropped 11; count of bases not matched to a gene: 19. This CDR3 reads CASSWTPSGGTYSEQYF. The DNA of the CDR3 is TGCGCCAGCAGCTGGACGCCTAGCGGGGGCACCTACAGTGAGCAGTACTTC.

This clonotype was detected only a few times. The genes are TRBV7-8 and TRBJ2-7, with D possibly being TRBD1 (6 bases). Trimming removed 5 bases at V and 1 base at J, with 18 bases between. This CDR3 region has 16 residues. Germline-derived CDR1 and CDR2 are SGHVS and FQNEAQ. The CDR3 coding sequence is TGTGCCAGCAGCCCCATCAGGAGCAGGGGATCCTACGAGCAGTACTTC. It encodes CASSPIRSRGSYEQYF.

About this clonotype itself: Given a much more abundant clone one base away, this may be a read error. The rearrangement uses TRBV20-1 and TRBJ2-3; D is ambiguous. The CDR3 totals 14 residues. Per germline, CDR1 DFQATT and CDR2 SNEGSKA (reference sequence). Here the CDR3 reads CSAPWATRTDTRYF. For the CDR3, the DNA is TGCAGTGCCCCTTGGGCGACCCGCACAGATACGCGGTATTTT.

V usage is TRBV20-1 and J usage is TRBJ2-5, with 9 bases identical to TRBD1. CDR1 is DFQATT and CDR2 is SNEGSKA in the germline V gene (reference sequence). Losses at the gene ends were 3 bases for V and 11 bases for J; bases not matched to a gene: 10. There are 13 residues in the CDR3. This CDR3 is CSARDRGYNEQYF. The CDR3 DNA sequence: TGCAGTGCTAGGGACAGGGGCTACAATGAGCAGTACTTC.

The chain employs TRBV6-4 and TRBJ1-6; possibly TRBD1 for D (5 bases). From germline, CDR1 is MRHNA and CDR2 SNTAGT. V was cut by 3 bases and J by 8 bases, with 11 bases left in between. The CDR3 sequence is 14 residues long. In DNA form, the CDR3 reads TGTGCCAGCAGTGAAGACAGCTCATATTCACCCCTCCACTTT. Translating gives CASSEDSSYSPLHF.

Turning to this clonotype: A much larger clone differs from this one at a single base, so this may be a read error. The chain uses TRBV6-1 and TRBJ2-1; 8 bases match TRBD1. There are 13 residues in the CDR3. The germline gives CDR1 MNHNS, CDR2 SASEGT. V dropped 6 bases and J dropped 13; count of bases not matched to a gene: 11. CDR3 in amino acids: CASRQTGGETQFF. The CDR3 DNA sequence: TGTGCCAGCAGACAAACAGGGGGAGAGACCCAGTTCTTC.

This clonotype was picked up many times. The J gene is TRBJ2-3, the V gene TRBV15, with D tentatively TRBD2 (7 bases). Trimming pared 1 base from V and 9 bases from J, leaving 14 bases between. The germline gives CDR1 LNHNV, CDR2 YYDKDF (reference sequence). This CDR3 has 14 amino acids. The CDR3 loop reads CATSRGGGGRTQYF. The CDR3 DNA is TGTGCCACCAGCAGAGGCGGGGGCGGTAGAACGCAGTATTTT. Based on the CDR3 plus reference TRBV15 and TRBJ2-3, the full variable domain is DAMVIQNPRYQVTQFGKPVTLSCSQTLNHNVMYWYQQKSSQAPKLLFHYYDKDFNNEADTPDNFQSRRPNTSFCFLDIRSPGLGDTAMYLCATSRGGGGRTQYFGPGTRLTVL.

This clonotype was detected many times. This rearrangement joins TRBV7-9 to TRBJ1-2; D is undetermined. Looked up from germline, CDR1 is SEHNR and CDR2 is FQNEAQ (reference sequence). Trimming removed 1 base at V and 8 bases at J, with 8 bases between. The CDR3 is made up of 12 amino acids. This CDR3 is CASSLDFSGYTF. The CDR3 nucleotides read TGTGCCAGCAGCTTAGATTTCTCGGGCTACACCTTC.